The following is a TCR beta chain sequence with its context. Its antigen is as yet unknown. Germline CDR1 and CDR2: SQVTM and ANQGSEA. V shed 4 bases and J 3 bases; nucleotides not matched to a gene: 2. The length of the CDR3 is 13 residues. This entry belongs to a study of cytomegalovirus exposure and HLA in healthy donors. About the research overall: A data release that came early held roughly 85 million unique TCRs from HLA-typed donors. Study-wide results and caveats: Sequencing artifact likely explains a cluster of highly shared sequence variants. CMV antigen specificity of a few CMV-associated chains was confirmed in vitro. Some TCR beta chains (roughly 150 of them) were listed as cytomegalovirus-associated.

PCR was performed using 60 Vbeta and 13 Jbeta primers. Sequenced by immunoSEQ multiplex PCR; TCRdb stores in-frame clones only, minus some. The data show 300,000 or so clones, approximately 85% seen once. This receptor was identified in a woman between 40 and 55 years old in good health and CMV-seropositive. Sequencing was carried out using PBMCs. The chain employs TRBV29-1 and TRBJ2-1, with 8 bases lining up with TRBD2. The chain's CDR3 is CSVASGFYNEQFF. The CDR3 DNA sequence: TGCAGCGTTGCTAGCGGGTTCTACAATGAGCAGTTCTTC.